A selection of T cell receptor beta chains follows, all from one sample in a study of cytomegalovirus exposure and HLA in healthy donors. Clones were read by immunoSEQ multiplex PCR, and TCRdb kept only the in-frame ones, dropping some. The sample carries roughly 220,000 clones, approximately 78% recorded once. Source material: PBMCs. The receptors shown here come from a man aged 25 to 40 in good health and CMV-seronegative. Each CDR3 is given with its conserved first and last residue. Each record gives: J gene, V gene, clone size, D gene, CDR3 protein, CDR3 DNA. A D gene is named only where the DNA matches it firmly. A clone size is listed for some rows: how often the clone was seen (once, few, many), or a class if it is expanded.

j_gene: TRBJ1-2; v_gene: TRBV6-6; abundance: .; d_gene: TRBD1; CDR3aa: CASTRSQGEGYTF; CDR3nt: TGTGCCAGCACCCGATCACAGGGGGAGGGCTACACCTTC
j_gene: TRBJ2-7; v_gene: TRBV28; abundance: once; d_gene: .; CDR3aa: CASSHSPAGPTYEQYF; CDR3nt: TGTGCCAGCAGCCACTCTCCGGCAGGCCCAACCTACGAGCAGTACTTC
j_gene: TRBJ1-4; v_gene: TRBV4-2; abundance: .; d_gene: TRBD1; CDR3aa: CASSQGTGGEKLFF; CDR3nt: TGTGCCAGCAGCCAAGGGACAGGGGGTGAAAAACTGTTTTTT
j_gene: TRBJ2-2; v_gene: TRBV7-2; abundance: .; d_gene: .; CDR3aa: CASSLVGGTGELFF; CDR3nt: TGTGCCAGCAGCTTAGTAGGGGGCACCGGGGAGCTGTTTTTT
j_gene: TRBJ2-3; v_gene: TRBV9; abundance: once; d_gene: .; CDR3aa: CASTKGPGGTDTQYF; CDR3nt: TGTGCCAGCACCAAAGGGCCCGGGGGCACAGATACGCAGTATTTT
j_gene: TRBJ2-3; v_gene: TRBV7-9; abundance: .; d_gene: TRBD2; CDR3aa: CASSLGLAGISTDTQYF; CDR3nt: TGTGCCAGCAGCTTAGGCCTAGCGGGGATCAGCACAGATACGCAGTATTTT
j_gene: TRBJ2-7; v_gene: TRBV4-3; abundance: .; d_gene: .; CDR3aa: CASSQGESSYEQYF; CDR3nt: TGCGCCAGCAGCCAAGGGGAGTCCTCCTACGAGCAGTACTTC
j_gene: TRBJ2-3; v_gene: TRBV6-5; abundance: .; d_gene: .; CDR3aa: CASKNRWRGTDTQYF; CDR3nt: TGTGCCAGCAAAAACAGGTGGCGTGGCACAGATACGCAGTATTTT
j_gene: TRBJ2-5; v_gene: TRBV7-9; abundance: .; d_gene: .; CDR3aa: CASSFLAWGQETQYF; CDR3nt: TGTGCCAGCAGCTTCCTAGCGTGGGGACAGGAGACCCAGTACTTC
j_gene: TRBJ1-1; v_gene: TRBV9; abundance: .; d_gene: .; CDR3aa: CASSEAGGTGHTEAFF; CDR3nt: TGTGCCAGCAGCGAAGCTGGAGGGACGGGGCACACTGAAGCTTTCTTT
j_gene: TRBJ2-3; v_gene: TRBV19; abundance: .; d_gene: TRBD1; CDR3aa: CASNHRGMSTDTQYF; CDR3nt: TGTGCCAGTAACCACAGGGGGATGAGCACAGATACGCAGTATTTT
j_gene: TRBJ1-1; v_gene: TRBV10-3; abundance: .; d_gene: .; CDR3aa: CAISDRQAGMGTEAFF; CDR3nt: TGTGCCATCAGTGATAGGCAAGCAGGGATGGGCACTGAAGCTTTCTTT
j_gene: TRBJ1-2; v_gene: TRBV6-5; abundance: .; d_gene: TRBD1; CDR3aa: CASARGTGSNGYTF; CDR3nt: TGTGCCAGCGCAAGAGGGACAGGGTCGAATGGCTACACCTTC
j_gene: TRBJ1-3; v_gene: TRBV4-3; abundance: once; d_gene: .; CDR3aa: CASSFTIFGNTIYF; CDR3nt: TGCGCCAGCAGCTTCACAATCTTTGGAAACACCATATATTTT
j_gene: TRBJ2-3; v_gene: TRBV5-1; abundance: .; d_gene: TRBD2; CDR3aa: CASSLSGLLAGADTQYF; CDR3nt: TGCGCCAGCAGCTTGTCTGGCCTGCTAGCGGGGGCAGATACGCAGTATTTT
j_gene: TRBJ2-7; v_gene: TRBV4-1; abundance: .; d_gene: .; CDR3aa: CASSQAPLEYEQYF; CDR3nt: TGCGCCAGCAGCCAAGCCCCCCTAGAATACGAGCAGTACTTC
j_gene: TRBJ1-2; v_gene: TRBV5-1; abundance: .; d_gene: TRBD1; CDR3aa: CASSLGQGAFGYTF; CDR3nt: TGCGCCAGCAGCTTGGGCCAGGGGGCTTTTGGCTACACCTTC
j_gene: TRBJ2-7; v_gene: TRBV4-1; abundance: .; d_gene: .; CDR3aa: CASSQDGGWSYEQYF; CDR3nt: TGCGCCAGCAGCCAGGACGGAGGTTGGTCCTACGAGCAGTACTTC